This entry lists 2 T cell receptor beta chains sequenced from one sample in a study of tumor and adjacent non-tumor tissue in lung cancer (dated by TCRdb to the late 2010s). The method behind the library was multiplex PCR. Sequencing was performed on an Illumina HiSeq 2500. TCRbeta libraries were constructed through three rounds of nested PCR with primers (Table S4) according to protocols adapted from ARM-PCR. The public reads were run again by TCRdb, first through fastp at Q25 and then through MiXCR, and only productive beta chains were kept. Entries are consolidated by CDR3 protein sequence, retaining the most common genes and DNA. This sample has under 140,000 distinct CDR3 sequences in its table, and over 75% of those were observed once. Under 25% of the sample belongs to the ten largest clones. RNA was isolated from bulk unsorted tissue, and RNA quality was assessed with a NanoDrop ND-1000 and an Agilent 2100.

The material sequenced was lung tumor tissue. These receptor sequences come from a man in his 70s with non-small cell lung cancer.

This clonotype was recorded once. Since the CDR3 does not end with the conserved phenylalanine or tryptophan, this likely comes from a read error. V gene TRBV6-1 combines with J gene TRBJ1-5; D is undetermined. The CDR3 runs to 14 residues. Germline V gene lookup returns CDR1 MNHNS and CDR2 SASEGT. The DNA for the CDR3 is TGTGTCAGCAACAAAGGGTACAGTAATCAGCCCCAGCATCTT. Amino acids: CVSNKGYSNQPQHL.

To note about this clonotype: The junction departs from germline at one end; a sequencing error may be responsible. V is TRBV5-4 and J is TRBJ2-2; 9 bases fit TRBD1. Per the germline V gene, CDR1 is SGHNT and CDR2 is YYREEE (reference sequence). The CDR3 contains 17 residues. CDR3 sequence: CDSNLRPGTGIPGELFF. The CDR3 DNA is TGTGACAGCAACTTACGGCCAGGGACAGGGATCCCCGGGGAGCTGTTCTTT.